The source of this T cell receptor (beta chain) is a study of cytomegalovirus exposure and HLA in healthy donors. Study observations and caveats: The authors listed around 150 TCR beta chains as cytomegalovirus-associated.

Remarks on this clone: What it binds is unknown.

Only in-frame clones appear in the TCRdb table, and some are missing; sequencing was by immunoSEQ multiplex PCR. The data show some 110,000 clones, 86% seen once. After removal of 3 bases from V and 5 bases from J, the junction contained 15 bases not matched to a gene. Germline CDR1 reads MGHDK; CDR2 reads SYGVNS. CDR3 length: 17 amino acids. The sequenced sample consisted of PBMCs. The J gene is TRBJ2-5, the V gene TRBV25-1; 7 bases align to TRBD2. This sequence was found in a man between 18 and 29 years old in good health and CMV-seronegative. The CDR3 reads CASSDRRGSGKSETQYF. The DNA for the CDR3 is TGTGCCAGCAGTGACCGTCGGGGAAGCGGGAAGTCGGAGACCCAGTACTTC.